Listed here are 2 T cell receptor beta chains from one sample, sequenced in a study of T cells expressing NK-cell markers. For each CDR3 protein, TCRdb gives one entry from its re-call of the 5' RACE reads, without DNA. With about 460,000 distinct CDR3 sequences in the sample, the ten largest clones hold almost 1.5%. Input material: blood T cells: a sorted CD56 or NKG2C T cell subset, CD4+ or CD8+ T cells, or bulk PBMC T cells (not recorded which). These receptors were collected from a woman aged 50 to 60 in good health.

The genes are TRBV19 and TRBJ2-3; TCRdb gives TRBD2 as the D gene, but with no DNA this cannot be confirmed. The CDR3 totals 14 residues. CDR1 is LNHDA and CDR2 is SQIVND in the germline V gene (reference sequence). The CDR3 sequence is CASSISGVSDTQYF.

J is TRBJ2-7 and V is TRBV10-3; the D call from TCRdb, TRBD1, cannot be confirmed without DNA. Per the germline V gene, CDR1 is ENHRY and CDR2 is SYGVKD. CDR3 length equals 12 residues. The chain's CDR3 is CATGGSAYEQYF.